Following are 7 T cell receptor beta chains from one sample sequenced in a study of technical replicates of blood from several donors. Clones were read by immunoSEQ multiplex PCR, and TCRdb kept only the in-frame ones, dropping some. The table has over 65,000 clones, 98% seen once. The source material was T cells isolated from PBMCs. The receptors stem from a human donor in good health.

As regards this clone: A read error may account for a junction end that differs from germline. Within the sample, other DNA sequences also encode this same CDR3. The V gene is TRBV29-1, the J gene TRBJ1-2; D gene uncertain. The CDR3 extends over 15 amino acids. Germline V gene sequence: CDR1 SQVTM, CDR2 ANQGSEA. DNA of the CDR3: TGCAGCGTCTTACCTGGTACAGCTTCTAATTATGGCTACACCTTC. The encoded protein is CSVLPGTASNYGYTF. Supplemented by reference TRBV29-1 and TRBJ1-2, the full variable domain reads SAVISQKPSRDICQRGTSLTIQCQVDSQVTMMFWYRQQPGQSLTLIATANQGSEATYESGFVIDKFPISRPNLTFSTLTVSNMSPEDSSIYLCSVLPGTASNYGYTFGSGTRLTVV.

The genes are TRBV14 and TRBJ1-1, with D tentatively TRBD1 (6 bases). This CDR3 region has 15 residues. Germline assignment: CDR1 SGHDN and CDR2 FVKESK. The V gene lost 4 bases and the J gene lost 3 bases, with 15 bases spanning the gap. The CDR3 nucleotides are TGTGCCAGCAGCCCGTTGGGGGCTGGAGACACTGAAGCTTTCTTT. Protein product: CASSPLGAGDTEAFF.

The chain carries TRBV4-1 and TRBJ2-2, with no clear D. CDR1 is MGHRA and CDR2 is YSYEKL in the germline V gene. V was shortened by 2 bases and J by 4 bases, with 8 bases between the two germline ends. This CDR3 region has 14 residues. CDR3 DNA: TGCGCCAGCAGCCAACAGTTGGTCACCGGGGAGCTGTTTTTT. Translating gives CASSQQLVTGELFF.

V is TRBV4-1 and J is TRBJ1-1; no firm D call. Trimming stripped 0 bases from V and 3 bases from J, with 11 bases between. The V gene's germline CDR1 is MGHRA and CDR2 YSYEKL. This CDR3 region has 15 residues. In nucleotides, the CDR3 is TGCGCCAGCAGCCAAGATGTGAGGGCAGACACTGAAGCTTTCTTT. Translation gives CASSQDVRADTEAFF.

The chain recombines TRBV5-4 with TRBJ2-7, with no clear D. Germline V CDR1 and CDR2: SGHNT, YYREEE (reference sequence). Trimming left V 4 bases short and J 5 bases short, with 16 bases between. CDR3 size: 14 residues. CDR3 loop: CASSHIDSPHEQYF. In DNA form, the CDR3 reads TGTGCCAGCAGCCACATCGATAGCCCCCACGAGCAGTACTTC. Together with reference TRBV5-4 and TRBJ2-7, the CDR3 gives the full variable domain: ETGVTQSPTHLIKTRGQQVTLRCSSQSGHNTVSWYQQALGQGPQFIFQYYREEENGRGNFPPRFSGLQFPNYSSELNVNALELDDSALYLCASSHIDSPHEQYFGPGTRLTVT.

The chain uses TRBV5-1 and TRBJ2-1; D uncertain. Germline CDR1 and CDR2: SGHRS and YFSETQ. V was cut by 0 bases and J by 9 bases, with 19 bases left in between. This CDR3 has 16 amino acids. The CDR3 protein is CASSLVSLTSESEQFF. CDR3 nucleotides: TGCGCCAGCAGCTTGGTATCTCTAACCTCTGAGTCTGAGCAGTTCTTC.

The chain is built from TRBV4-2 and TRBJ1-2; D may be TRBD1 (6 bases). The CDR3 loop spans 14 amino acids. Germline CDR1 and CDR2: LGHNA and YNFKEQ. The ends were cut back, 0 bases at V and 8 bases at J, with 13 bases in the middle. The CDR3: CASSQEQGRGGYTF. The CDR3 coding sequence is TGTGCCAGCAGCCAAGAACAGGGACGTGGGGGCTACACCTTC.